The rows below give T cell receptor beta chains drawn from one sample of a study of blood T cell repertoires in COVID-19. Assay: immunoSEQ multiplex PCR; the TCRdb copy retains only in-frame clones and omits some. This table holds about 270,000 clones, about 86% found once. Sequencing used peripheral blood. These receptors were obtained from a woman aged 55-75 years with active or convalescent COVID-19. Both conserved end residues are part of each CDR3. The D gene is left open where the match is weak. Size values are once, few and many counts, or a class for expanded clones, and some rows have none.

v_call	clone_size	j_call	d_call	cdr3_aa	cdr3_nt
TRBV20-1	.	TRBJ2-7	TRBD2	CSASTGLAGGPGQYF	TGCAGTGCTAGTACTGGACTAGCGGGGGGGCCAGGGCAGTACTTC
TRBV27	.	TRBJ1-2	TRBD1	CASSPPGQYYGYTF	TGTGCCAGCAGTCCTCCGGGACAGTACTATGGCTACACCTTC
TRBV7-2	.	TRBJ2-3	.	CASPPVGADTQYF	TGTGCCAGCCCCCCTGTCGGGGCAGATACGCAGTATTTT
TRBV7-2	.	TRBJ2-7	TRBD1	CASSLADRGNYEQYF	TGTGCCAGCAGCTTAGCGGACAGGGGGAACTACGAGCAGTACTTC
TRBV4-1	.	TRBJ1-6	TRBD1	CASSEGQVSSYNSPLHF	TGCGCCAGCAGCGAGGGACAGGTCAGCTCCTATAATTCACCCCTCCACTTT
TRBV7-9	few	TRBJ1-2	TRBD1	CASSFSWADRARYGYTF	TGTGCCAGCAGCTTTTCTTGGGCGGACAGGGCCAGGTATGGCTACACCTTC
TRBV2	few	TRBJ2-2	.	CASSAILTGELFF	TGTGCCAGCAGTGCCATACTTACCGGGGAGCTGTTTTTT
TRBV5-4	.	TRBJ2-6	.	CASSSNTPGANVLTF	TGTGCCAGCAGCTCCAACACCCCCGGGGCCAACGTCCTGACTTTC
TRBV19	once	TRBJ2-2	.	CASSNRLDFTGELFF	TGTGCCAGTAGTAATCGGCTAGATTTCACCGGGGAGCTGTTTTTT
TRBV11-1	once	TRBJ2-4	.	CASSLGHVNIQYF	TGTGCCAGCAGCTTGGGACACGTGAACATTCAGTACTTC
TRBV9	.	TRBJ1-4	.	CASSVSSQGNEKLFF	TGTGCCAGCAGCGTATCGTCGCAGGGTAATGAAAAACTGTTTTTT
TRBV30	once	TRBJ2-5	TRBD2	CAWRKSGTSGNGAQYF	TGTGCCTGGAGAAAGTCGGGGACTAGCGGTAACGGGGCCCAGTACTTC
TRBV12-5	.	TRBJ1-1	.	CASAPITGSTEAFF	TGTGCTAGTGCCCCGATAACAGGGAGTACTGAAGCTTTCTTT
TRBV10-1	.	TRBJ2-1	TRBD1	CASSGGQGGNEQFF	TGCGCCAGCAGTGGGGGACAGGGGGGGAATGAGCAGTTCTTC
TRBV7-3	once	TRBJ2-3	TRBD2	CASSWAGPSGGVGTQYF	TGTGCCAGCAGCTGGGCGGGACCTAGCGGGGGTGTGGGTACGCAGTATTTT
TRBV19	.	TRBJ2-1	.	CASSINRQPNEQFF	TGTGCCAGTAGTATAAACCGACAGCCTAATGAGCAGTTCTTC
TRBV27	.	TRBJ1-1	TRBD1	CASSATAGTGSTEAFF	TGTGCCAGCAGTGCCACGGCCGGGACAGGGAGTACTGAAGCTTTCTTT
TRBV2	.	TRBJ1-1	TRBD1	CASTVQGNPEAFF	TGTGCCAGCACCGTACAGGGGAACCCTGAAGCTTTCTTT
TRBV6-6	.	TRBJ1-2	.	CASSYSVWGRGYGYTF	TGTGCCAGCAGTTACTCGGTCTGGGGGCGAGGCTATGGCTACACCTTC
TRBV4-3	once	TRBJ2-3	TRBD2	CASSQGTSGGTDTQYF	TGCGCCAGCAGCCAAGGGACTAGCGGGGGAACAGATACGCAGTATTTT
TRBV29-1	.	TRBJ2-1	.	CSVESQGDNEQFF	TGCAGCGTTGAAAGCCAGGGCGACAATGAGCAGTTCTTC
TRBV5-1	.	TRBJ2-7	.	CASSWSQGYEQYF	TGCGCCAGCAGTTGGAGCCAGGGGTACGAGCAGTACTTC
TRBV6-4	.	TRBJ2-1	.	CASRPSLSSYNEQFF	TGTGCCAGCAGGCCAAGCTTGAGCTCCTACAATGAGCAGTTCTTC
TRBV29-1	once	TRBJ2-1	.	CSVDGDRAYNEQFF	TGCAGCGTTGACGGGGATAGGGCCTACAATGAGCAGTTCTTC
TRBV6-5	.	TRBJ2-7	TRBD1	CASSRGQGAYEQYF	TGTGCCAGCAGTAGGGGTCAGGGGGCCTACGAGCAGTACTTC
TRBV10-3	once	TRBJ1-1	.	CAISTGLRTEAFF	TGTGCCATCAGTACGGGACTCCGCACTGAAGCTTTCTTT